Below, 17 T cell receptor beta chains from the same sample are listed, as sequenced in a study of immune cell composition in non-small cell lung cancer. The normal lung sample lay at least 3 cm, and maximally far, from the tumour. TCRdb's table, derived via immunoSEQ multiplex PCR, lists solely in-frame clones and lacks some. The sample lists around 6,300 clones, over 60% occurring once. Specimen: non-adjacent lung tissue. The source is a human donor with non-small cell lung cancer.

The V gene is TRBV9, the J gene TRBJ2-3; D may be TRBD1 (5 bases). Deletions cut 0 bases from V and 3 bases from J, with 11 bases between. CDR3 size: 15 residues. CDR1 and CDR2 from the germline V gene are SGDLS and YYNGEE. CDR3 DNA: TGTGCCAGCAGCGTAGAAGGGGTTGGGACAGATACGCAGTATTTT. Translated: CASSVEGVGTDTQYF.

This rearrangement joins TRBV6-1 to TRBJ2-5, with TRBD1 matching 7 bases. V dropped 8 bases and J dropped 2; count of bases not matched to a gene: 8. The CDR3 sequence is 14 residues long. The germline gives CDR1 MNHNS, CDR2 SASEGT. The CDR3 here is CASGKDRNQETQYF. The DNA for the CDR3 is TGTGCCAGCGGAAAGGACAGGAATCAAGAGACCCAGTACTTC.

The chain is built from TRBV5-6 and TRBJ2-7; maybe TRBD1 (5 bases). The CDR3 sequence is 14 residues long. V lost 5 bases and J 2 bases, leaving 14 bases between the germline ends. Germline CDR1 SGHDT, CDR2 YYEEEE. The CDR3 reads CASRSSGRPYEQYF. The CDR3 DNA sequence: TGTGCCAGCAGATCATCAGGGCGTCCCTACGAGCAGTACTTC.

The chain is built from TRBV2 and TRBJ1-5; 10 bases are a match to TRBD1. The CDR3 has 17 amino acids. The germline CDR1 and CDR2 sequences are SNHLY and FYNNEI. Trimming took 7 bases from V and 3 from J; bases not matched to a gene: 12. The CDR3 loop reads CASTGGPGQGFNQPQHF. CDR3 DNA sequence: TGTGCCAGCACGGGGGGGCCGGGACAGGGGTTCAATCAGCCCCAGCATTTT.

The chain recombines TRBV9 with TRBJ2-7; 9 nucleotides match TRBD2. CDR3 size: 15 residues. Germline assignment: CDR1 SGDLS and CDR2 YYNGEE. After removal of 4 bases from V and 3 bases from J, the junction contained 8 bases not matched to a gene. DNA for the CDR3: TGTGCCAGCAGCCTTAGCGGGAGCGGGGGCTACGAGCAGTACTTC. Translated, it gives CASSLSGSGGYEQYF.

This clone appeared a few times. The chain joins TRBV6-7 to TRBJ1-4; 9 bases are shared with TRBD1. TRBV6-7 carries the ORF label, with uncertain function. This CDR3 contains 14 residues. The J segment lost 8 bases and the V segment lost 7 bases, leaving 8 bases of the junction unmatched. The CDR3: CASIDTGGKEKLFF. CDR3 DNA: TGTGCCAGCATTGATACAGGGGGCAAGGAAAAACTGTTTTTT.

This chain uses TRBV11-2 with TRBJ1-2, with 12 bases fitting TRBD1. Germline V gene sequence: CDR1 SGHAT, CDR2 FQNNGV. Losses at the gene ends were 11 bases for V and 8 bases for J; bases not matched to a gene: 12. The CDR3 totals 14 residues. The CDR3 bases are TGTGCCGGAGGGACAGGGGGCTCAGATAAGGGCTACACCTTC. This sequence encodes CAGGTGGSDKGYTF.

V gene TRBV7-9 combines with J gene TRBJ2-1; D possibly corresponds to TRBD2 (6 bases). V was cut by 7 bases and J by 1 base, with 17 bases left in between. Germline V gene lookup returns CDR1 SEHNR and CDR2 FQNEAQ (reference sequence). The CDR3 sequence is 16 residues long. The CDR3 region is CASILRAAGSYNEQFF. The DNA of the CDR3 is TGTGCCAGCATCCTGCGAGCCGCGGGGTCCTACAATGAGCAGTTCTTC.

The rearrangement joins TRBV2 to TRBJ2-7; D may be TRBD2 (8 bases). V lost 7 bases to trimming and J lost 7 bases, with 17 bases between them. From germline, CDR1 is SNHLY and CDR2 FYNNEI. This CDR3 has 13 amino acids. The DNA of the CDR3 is TGTGCCAGCAACCGGGAGGGGGCGGGGGAGCAGTACTTC. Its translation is CASNREGAGEQYF.

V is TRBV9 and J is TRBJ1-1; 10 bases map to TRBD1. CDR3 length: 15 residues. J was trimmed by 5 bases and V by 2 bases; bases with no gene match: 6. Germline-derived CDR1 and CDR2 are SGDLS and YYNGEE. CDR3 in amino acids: CASSVGGTGVTEAFF. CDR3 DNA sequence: TGTGCCAGCAGCGTTGGGGGGACAGGGGTGACTGAAGCTTTCTTT.

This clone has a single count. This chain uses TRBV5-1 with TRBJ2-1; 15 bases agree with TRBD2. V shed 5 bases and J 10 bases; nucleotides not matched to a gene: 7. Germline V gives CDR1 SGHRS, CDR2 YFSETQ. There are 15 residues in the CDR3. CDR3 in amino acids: CASRWTSGRAREQFF. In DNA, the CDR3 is TGCGCCAGCAGGTGGACTAGCGGGAGGGCCAGGGAGCAGTTCTTC. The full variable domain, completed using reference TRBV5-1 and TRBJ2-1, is KAGVTQTPRYLIKTRGQQVTLSCSPISGHRSVSWYQQTPGQGLQFLFEYFSETQRNKGNFPGRFSGRQFSNSRSEMNVSTLELGDSALYLCASRWTSGRAREQFFGPGTRLTVL.

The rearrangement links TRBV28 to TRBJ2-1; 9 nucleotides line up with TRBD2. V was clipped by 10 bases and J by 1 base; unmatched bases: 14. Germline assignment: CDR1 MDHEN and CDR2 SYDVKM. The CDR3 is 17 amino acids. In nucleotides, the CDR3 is TGTGCCACCAGAACAACCCTTCTAGCGGGGTCCTACAATGAGCAGTTCTTC. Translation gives CATRTTLLAGSYNEQFF.

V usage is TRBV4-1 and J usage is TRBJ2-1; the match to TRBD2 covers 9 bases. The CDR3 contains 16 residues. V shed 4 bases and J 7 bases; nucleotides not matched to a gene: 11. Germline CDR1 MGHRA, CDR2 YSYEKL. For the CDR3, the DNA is TGCGCCAGCAGCCCGATCGGCGGGGGGGTAGGAAATGAGCAGTTCTTC. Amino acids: CASSPIGGGVGNEQFF.

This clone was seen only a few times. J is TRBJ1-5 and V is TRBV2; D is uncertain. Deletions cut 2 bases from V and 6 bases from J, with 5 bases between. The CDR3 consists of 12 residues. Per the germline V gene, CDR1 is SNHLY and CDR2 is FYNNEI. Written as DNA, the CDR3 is TGTGCCAGCAGTGAAAGAGGTCAGCCCCAGCATTTT. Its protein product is CASSERGQPQHF.

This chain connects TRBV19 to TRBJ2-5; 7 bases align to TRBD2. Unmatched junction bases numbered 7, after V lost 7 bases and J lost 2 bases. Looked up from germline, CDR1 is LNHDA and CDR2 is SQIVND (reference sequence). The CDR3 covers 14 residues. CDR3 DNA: TGTGCCAGTAAAGAGCGGGGACTTCAAGAGACCCAGTACTTC. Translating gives CASKERGLQETQYF.

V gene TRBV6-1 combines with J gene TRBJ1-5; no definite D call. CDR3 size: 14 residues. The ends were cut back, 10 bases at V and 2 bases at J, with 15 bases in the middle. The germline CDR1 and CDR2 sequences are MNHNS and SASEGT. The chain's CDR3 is CATQSQEGNQPQHF. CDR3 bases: TGTGCCACCCAGTCTCAAGAAGGCAATCAGCCCCAGCATTTT.

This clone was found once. CDR3 nucleotide sequence: TGTGCCAGTAGTGGCTCAGGGGTGTGGCAGCCCCAGCATTTT. This gives the protein CASSGSGVWQPQHF. The rearrangement uses TRBV19 and TRBJ1-5; tentatively, D is TRBD1 (6 bases). The CDR3 is 14 amino acids. The V and J ends lost 5 bases and 7 bases respectively, with 15 bases between them. CDR1 LNHDA and CDR2 SQIVND come from the germline V gene (reference sequence).